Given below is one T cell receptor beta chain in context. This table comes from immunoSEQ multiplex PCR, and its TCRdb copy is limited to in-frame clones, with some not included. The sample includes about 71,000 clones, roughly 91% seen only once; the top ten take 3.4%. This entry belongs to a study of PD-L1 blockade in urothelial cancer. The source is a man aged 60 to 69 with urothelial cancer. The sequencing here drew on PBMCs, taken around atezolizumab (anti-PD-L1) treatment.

The CDR3 reads CASPSAGMGGNYGYTF. The DNA for the CDR3 is TGTGCCAGCCCCTCGGCAGGGATGGGGGGGAACTATGGCTACACCTTC. This chain joins TRBV7-2 and TRBJ1-2; D is possibly TRBD1 (5 bases). With 8 bases removed from V and 2 bases from J, the gap between germline ends came to 21 bases. Germline V gene data show CDR1 as SGHTA and CDR2 as FQGNSA. This CDR3 is 16 amino acids long.